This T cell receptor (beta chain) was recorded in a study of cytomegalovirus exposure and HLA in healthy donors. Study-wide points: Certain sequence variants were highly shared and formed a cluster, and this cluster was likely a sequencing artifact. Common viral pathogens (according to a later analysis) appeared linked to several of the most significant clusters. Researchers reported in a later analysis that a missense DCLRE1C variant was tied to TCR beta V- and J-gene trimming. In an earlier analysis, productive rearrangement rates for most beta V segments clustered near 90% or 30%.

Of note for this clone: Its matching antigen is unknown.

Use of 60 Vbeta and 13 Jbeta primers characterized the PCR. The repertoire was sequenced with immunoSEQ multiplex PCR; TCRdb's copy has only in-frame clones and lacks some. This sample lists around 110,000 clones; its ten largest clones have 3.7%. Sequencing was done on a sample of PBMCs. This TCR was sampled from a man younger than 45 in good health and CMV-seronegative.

CDR3 nucleotides: TGTGCCAGCAGTTTACCCGGGACAGCGAACAACTATGGCTACACCTTC. Translated: CASSLPGTANNYGYTF. The V and J genes are TRBV28 and TRBJ1-2, with 7 bases that match TRBD1. Germline V lookup: CDR1 MDHEN, CDR2 SYDVKM. The CDR3 is made up of 16 amino acids. With 2 bases clipped from V and 2 bases from J, the junction kept 8 bases outside the gene matches.